This T cell receptor (beta chain) was captured in a study of identical twins. This clonotype occurred many times. MiXCR, run by TCRdb on the 5' RACE reads, gives a single entry per CDR3 protein. The sample contains 300,000 or so distinct CDR3 sequences, less than 9.5% of which appear only once. This CDR3 is 14 amino acids long. Germline V CDR1 and CDR2: SEHNR, FQNEAQ (reference sequence). The germline V and J ends were trimmed by 3 bases and 1 base, with 9 bases remaining between them. These sequences were also reported in another study, on yellow fever vaccine responses in identical twins.

The clonotype was recovered from a young woman in good health. Specimen: CD8+ T cells sorted from blood. V is TRBV7-9 and J is TRBJ1-1, with D hard to call. DNA for the CDR3: TGTGCCAGCAGCTTGGGAAATGGGAACACTGAAGCTTTCTTT. It encodes CASSLGNGNTEAFF.